This T cell receptor (beta chain) was captured in a study of blood T cells in healthy people across ages. Regarding the study as a whole: The study regarded diversity estimates from one million T cells as underestimates. The recorded TCR beta diversity per million T cells decreased in a roughly linear manner with age.

PCR was performed a second time for about 7 to 12 cycles using a sample-barcoded 5' primer and a J-beta primer mix. MiXCR, run by TCRdb on the 5' RACE reads, gives a single entry per CDR3 protein. The repertoire has some 850,000 distinct CDR3 sequences, around 25% of them found once; the top ten carry roughly 3.1%. The CDR3 loop spans 16 amino acids. Germline V gene data show CDR1 as SGDLS and CDR2 as YYNGEE. Trimming stripped 0 bases from V and 1 base from J, with 10 bases between. With respect to this clonotype: Antigen specificity is unknown.

These records were also assigned to another study, of T cells of mothers and their children. That paper adds: Added by the second PCR's M1S primer were sample barcodes and 2-4 random nucleotides. Maternal samples each gave over 9.5 million TCR beta CDR3 reads, and child samples approximately 3 million each.

The sample was blood. This sequence was found in a boy aged 10-17 years in good health. This chain uses TRBV9 with TRBJ2-2; tentative D call: TRBD1 (5 bases). The CDR3 reads CASSVEVRENTGELFF. In DNA, the CDR3 is TGTGCCAGCAGCGTAGAGGTCAGGGAGAACACCGGGGAGCTGTTTTTT.